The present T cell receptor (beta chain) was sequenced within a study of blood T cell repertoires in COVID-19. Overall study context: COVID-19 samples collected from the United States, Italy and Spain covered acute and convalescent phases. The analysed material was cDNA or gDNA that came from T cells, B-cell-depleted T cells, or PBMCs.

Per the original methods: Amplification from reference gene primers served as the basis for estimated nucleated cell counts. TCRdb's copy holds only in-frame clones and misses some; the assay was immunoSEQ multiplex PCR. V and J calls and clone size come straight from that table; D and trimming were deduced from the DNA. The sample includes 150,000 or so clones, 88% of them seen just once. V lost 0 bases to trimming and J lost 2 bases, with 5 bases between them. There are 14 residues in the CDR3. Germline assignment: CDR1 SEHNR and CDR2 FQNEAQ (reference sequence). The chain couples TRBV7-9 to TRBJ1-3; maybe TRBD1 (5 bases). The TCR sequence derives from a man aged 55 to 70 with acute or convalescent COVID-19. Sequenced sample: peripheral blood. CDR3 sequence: CASSLARAGNTIYF. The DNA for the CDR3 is TGTGCCAGCAGCTTAGCCAGGGCTGGAAACACCATATATTTT.